This T cell receptor (beta chain) was profiled in a study of OX40 agonist ivuxolimab in advanced cancers. Germline V gene data show CDR1 as SGHTA and CDR2 as FQGNSA. This CDR3 is built from 15 residues. Trimming removed 4 bases at V and 10 bases at J, with 19 bases between. The repertoire was sequenced with immunoSEQ multiplex PCR; TCRdb's copy has only in-frame clones and lacks some. Here the sample spans around 30,000 clones, roughly 80% being singletons. The receptor was isolated from an adult with an advanced solid tumor such as melanoma, head and neck, liver or kidney cancer. The chain has TRBV7-2 and TRBJ2-2; possibly TRBD2 for D (6 bases). This sample comprised CD4+ or CD8+ T cells sorted from blood, obtained in a trial of the OX40 agonist ivuxolimab. The DNA for the CDR3 is TGTGCCAGCAGCTCCTATGGGACTTTTCCTAAGGAGCTGTTTTTT. Its protein product is CASSSYGTFPKELFF.